This T cell receptor beta chain came from a study of Ad26.COV2.S vaccination and SARS-CoV-2 variants. Documented treatment: some 20 received Ad26.COV2.S at low or high dose, single or two shots; about five received placebo; per-sample allocation not given. Sampling occurred on day 63 after the first vaccine or placebo injection. Repertoires were generated with immunoSEQ multiplex PCR, while TCRdb's copy carries only in-frame clones and drops some. The table shows hundreds of thousands of clones, with roughly nine tenths occurring only once. The clonotype was recovered from a person between 18 and 59 years old who received the Ad26.COV2.S COVID-19 vaccine or a placebo. Sequenced material: peripheral blood, taken in a trial of Ad26.COV2.S vaccine versus placebo.

For the CDR3, the DNA is TGTGCCAGCTCACCATTGATCAATTATCAGCCCCAGCATTTT. Translating it yields CASSPLINYQPQHF. The chain employs TRBV18 and TRBJ1-5; unclear D gene. V was trimmed by 2 bases and J by 5 bases, leaving 10 bases between them. There are 14 residues in the CDR3. The germline V gene has CDR1 KGHSH and CDR2 LQKENI.